Described below is a single T cell receptor beta chain sequence and its context. The antigen is unknown. The data are from a study of T cells in Graves' hyperthyroidism and ophthalmopathy. The overall study: Prior to any treatment, at the point of initial diagnosis, peripheral blood was collected. Study-wide results and limits: The authors' 13 V-J model separated ophthalmopathy from stable hyperthyroidism.

The CDR3 consists of 15 residues. Trimming pared 0 bases from V and 6 bases from J, leaving 14 bases between. Germline CDR1 reads GTSNPN; CDR2 reads SVGIG (reference sequence). The CDR3 regions of TCR beta were amplified from RNA transcripts. RT-PCR in the first round (using the HTBI primer set) targeted the TCR CDR3. Each CDR3 protein gets one entry after TCRdb re-called the multiplex PCR reads with MiXCR. This sample has roughly 100,000 distinct CDR3 sequences, with about half found just once. Graves' hyperthyroidism is called stable when ophthalmopathy does not progress within 18 months. The TCR originated in a man aged 35-49 years with Graves' hyperthyroidism. The chain has TRBV30 and TRBJ2-2; D is uncertain. The source material was blood. The CDR3 DNA sequence: TGTGCCTGGAGTGTACTTCAGTCCGGTCCCGGGGAGCTGTTTTTT. Translation: CAWSVLQSGPGELFF.